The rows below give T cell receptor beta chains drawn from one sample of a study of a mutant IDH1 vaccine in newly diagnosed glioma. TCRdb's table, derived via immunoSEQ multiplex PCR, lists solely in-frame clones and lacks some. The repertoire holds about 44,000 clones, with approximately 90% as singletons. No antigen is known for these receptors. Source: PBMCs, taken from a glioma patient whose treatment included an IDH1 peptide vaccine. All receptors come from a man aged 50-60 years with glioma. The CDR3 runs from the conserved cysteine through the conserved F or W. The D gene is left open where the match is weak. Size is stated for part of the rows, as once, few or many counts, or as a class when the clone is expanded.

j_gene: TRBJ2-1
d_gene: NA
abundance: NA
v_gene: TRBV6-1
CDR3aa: CASSEGSRVYNEQFF
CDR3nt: TGTGCCAGCAGTGAAGGTAGCAGAGTTTACAATGAGCAGTTCTTC

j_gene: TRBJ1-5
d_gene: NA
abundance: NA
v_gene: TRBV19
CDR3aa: CASSILLVRVGQPQHF
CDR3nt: TGTGCCAGTAGTATCCTACTGGTCCGGGTCGGCCAGCCCCAGCATTTT

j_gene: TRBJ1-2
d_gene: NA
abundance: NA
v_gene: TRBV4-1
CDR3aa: CASSWGVQQYGYTF
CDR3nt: TGCGCCAGCAGCTGGGGGGTACAGCAGTATGGCTACACCTTC

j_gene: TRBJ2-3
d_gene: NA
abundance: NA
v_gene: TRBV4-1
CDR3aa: CASSQDKGTDTQYF
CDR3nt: TGCGCCAGCAGCCAAGATAAAGGCACAGATACGCAGTATTTT

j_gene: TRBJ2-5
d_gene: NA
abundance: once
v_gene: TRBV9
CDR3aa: CASSAGVGERETQYF
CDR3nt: TGTGCCAGCAGCGCCGGAGTTGGGGAGCGGGAGACCCAGTACTTC

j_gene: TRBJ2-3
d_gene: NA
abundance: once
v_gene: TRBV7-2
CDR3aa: CASSLIGGFDTQYF
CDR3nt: TGTGCCAGCAGCTTAATAGGGGGGTTTGATACGCAGTATTTT

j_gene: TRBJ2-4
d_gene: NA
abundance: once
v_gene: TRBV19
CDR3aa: CASSIDVRQRKNIQYF
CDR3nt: TGTGCCAGTAGTATAGATGTGCGACAGCGAAAAAACATTCAGTACTTC

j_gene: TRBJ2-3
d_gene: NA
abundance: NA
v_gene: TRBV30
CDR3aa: CAWTLVGTQYF
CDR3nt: TGTGCCTGGACTCTCGTGGGTACGCAGTATTTT

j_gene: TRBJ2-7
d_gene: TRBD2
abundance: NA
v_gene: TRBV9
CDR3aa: CASASGSSYEQYF
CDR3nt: TGTGCCAGTGCTAGCGGAAGCTCCTACGAGCAGTACTTC

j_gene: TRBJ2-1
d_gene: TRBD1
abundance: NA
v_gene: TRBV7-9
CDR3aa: CASLRGGDREYYNEQFF
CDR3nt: TGTGCCAGCCTGAGGGGGGGGGACAGGGAATACTACAATGAGCAGTTCTTC

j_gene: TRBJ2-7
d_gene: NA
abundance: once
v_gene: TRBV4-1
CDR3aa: CASSQRLQGSYEQYF
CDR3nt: TGCGCCAGCAGCCAAAGACTCCAGGGATCCTACGAGCAGTACTTC

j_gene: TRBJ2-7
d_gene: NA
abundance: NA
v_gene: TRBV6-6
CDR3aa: CASSPRAYEQYF
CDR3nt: TGTGCCAGCAGCCCCAGGGCCTACGAGCAGTACTTC

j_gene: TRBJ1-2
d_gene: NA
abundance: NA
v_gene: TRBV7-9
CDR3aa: CASSSQGSIYGYTF
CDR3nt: TGTGCCAGCAGCTCCCAGGGGTCCATCTATGGCTACACCTTC

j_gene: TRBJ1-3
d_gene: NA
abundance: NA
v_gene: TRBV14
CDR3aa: CASSRRDGVYSGNTIYF
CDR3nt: TGTGCCAGCAGCCGCCGGGACGGAGTATACTCTGGAAACACCATATATTTT

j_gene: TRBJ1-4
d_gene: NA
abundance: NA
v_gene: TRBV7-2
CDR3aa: CASSRSTADSNEKLFF
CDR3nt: TGTGCCAGCAGCAGGTCGACGGCTGACTCTAATGAAAAACTGTTTTTT

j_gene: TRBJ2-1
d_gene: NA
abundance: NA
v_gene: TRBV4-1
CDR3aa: CASSRDRTYNEQFF
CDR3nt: TGCGCCAGCAGCCGCGACCGAACCTACAATGAGCAGTTCTTC

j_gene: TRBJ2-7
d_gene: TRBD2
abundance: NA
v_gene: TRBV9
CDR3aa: CASSVDSGGASSYEQYF
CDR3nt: TGTGCCAGCAGCGTAGATAGCGGGGGCGCAAGCTCCTACGAGCAGTACTTC

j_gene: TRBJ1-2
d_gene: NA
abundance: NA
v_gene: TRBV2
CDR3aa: CASRVRGNYGYTF
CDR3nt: TGTGCCAGCAGAGTACGGGGGAACTATGGCTACACCTTC

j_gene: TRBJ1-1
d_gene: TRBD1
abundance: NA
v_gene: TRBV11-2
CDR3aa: CASSSFTGGTEAFF
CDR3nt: TGTGCCAGCAGCTCGTTTACAGGGGGCACTGAAGCTTTCTTT

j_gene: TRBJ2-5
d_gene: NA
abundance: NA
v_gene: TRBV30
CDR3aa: CAWSVVGVMEETQYF
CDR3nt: TGTGCCTGGAGTGTGGTAGGGGTCATGGAAGAGACCCAGTACTTC

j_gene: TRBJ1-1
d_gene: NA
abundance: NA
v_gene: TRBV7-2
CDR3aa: CASSLVQGWTEAFF
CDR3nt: TGTGCCAGCAGCTTAGTACAGGGTTGGACTGAAGCTTTCTTT

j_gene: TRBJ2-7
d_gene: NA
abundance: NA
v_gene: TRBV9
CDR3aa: CASSAHETTSAYEQYF
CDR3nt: TGTGCCAGCAGCGCCCACGAGACGACCTCAGCGTACGAGCAGTACTTC

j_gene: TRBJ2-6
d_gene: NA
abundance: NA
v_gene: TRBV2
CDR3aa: CASTYQPAGQANVLTF
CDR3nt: TGTGCCAGCACCTATCAACCGGCGGGACAAGCCAACGTCCTGACTTTC

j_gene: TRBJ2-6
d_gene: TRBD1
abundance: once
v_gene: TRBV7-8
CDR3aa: CASSFRARGSSGANVLTF
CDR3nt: TGTGCCAGCAGCTTCCGGGCCAGGGGGTCCTCTGGGGCCAACGTCCTGACTTTC

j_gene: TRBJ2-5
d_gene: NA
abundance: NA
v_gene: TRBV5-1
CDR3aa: CASSLAGVISGTQYF
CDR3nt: TGCGCCAGCAGCTTGGCCGGCGTTATATCGGGGACCCAGTACTTC

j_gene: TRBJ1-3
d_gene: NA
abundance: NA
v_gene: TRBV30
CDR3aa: CAWRIKASGNTIYF
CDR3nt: TGTGCCTGGAGGATAAAGGCATCTGGAAACACCATATATTTT

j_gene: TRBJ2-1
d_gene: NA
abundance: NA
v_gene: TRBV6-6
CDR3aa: CASSNPTGGQFF
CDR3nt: TGTGCCAGCAGTAACCCGACAGGAGGGCAGTTCTTC

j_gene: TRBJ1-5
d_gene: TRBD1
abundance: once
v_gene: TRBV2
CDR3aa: CASKSGQGANQPQHF
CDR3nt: TGTGCCAGCAAATCGGGACAGGGGGCTAATCAGCCCCAGCATTTT

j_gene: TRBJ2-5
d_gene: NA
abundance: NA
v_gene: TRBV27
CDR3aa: CASGPLAETQYF
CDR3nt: TGTGCCAGTGGCCCCCTCGCAGAGACCCAGTACTTC

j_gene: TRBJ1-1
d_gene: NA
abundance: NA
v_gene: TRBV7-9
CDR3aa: CAARGNRVYTEAFF
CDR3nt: TGTGCCGCGCGGGGGAACAGGGTTTACACTGAAGCTTTCTTT

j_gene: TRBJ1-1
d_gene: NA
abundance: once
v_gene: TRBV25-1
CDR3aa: CASRSGSGGEAFF
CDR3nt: TGTGCCAGCCGCTCCGGGAGTGGGGGTGAAGCTTTCTTT

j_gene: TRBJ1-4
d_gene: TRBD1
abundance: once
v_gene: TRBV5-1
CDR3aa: CASSLVRTGRNEKLFF
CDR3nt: TGCGCCAGCAGCTTAGTTAGGACAGGTCGGAATGAAAAACTGTTTTTT

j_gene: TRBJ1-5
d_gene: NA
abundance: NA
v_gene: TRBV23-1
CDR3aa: CASSHPGDYSNQPQHF
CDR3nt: TGCGCCAGCAGTCACCCAGGGGATTATAGCAATCAGCCCCAGCATTTT

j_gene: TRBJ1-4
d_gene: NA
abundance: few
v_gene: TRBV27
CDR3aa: CASSFFGEKLFF
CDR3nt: TGTGCCAGCAGTTTTTTTGGTGAAAAACTGTTTTTT

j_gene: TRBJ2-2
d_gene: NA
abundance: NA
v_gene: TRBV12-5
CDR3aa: CASGLSGAGTGELFF
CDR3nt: TGTGCTAGTGGTTTATCGGGGGCGGGCACCGGGGAGCTGTTTTTT

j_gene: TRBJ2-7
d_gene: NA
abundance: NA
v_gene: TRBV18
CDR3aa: CASSPQSDEQYF
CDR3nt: TGTGCCAGCTCACCTCAGTCAGACGAGCAGTACTTC

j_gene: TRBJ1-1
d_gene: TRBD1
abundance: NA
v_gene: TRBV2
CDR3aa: CASLTGWEGTEAFF
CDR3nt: TGTGCCAGCCTGACAGGGTGGGAAGGCACTGAAGCTTTCTTT

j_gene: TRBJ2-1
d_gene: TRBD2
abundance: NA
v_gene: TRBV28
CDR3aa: CASSWGLAYNEQFF
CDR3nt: TGTGCCAGCAGTTGGGGACTAGCGTACAATGAGCAGTTCTTC

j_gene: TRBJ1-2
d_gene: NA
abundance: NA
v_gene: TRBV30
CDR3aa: CAWSVPRNRGYGYTF
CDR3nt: TGTGCCTGGAGTGTACCCAGGAACCGGGGCTATGGCTACACCTTC

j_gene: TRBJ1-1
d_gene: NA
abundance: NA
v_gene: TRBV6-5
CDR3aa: CASSQGRTEAFF
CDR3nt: TGTGCCAGCAGTCAGGGTCGCACTGAAGCTTTCTTT

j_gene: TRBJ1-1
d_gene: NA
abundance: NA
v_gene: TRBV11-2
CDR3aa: CASSSLARDTEAFF
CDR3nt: TGTGCCAGCAGTTCCCTTGCTCGGGACACTGAAGCTTTCTTT

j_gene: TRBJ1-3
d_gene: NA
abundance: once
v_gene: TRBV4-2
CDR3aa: CASNKVGGREAIYF
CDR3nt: TGTGCCAGCAATAAAGTCGGGGGCCGGGAGGCCATATATTTT

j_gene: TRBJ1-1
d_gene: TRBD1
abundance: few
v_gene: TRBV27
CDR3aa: CASRRDSVDTEAFF
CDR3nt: TGTGCCAGCAGGAGGGACAGCGTTGACACTGAAGCTTTCTTT

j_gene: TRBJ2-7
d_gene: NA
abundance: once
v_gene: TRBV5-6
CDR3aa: CASSRTDSSYEQYF
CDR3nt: TGTGCCAGCAGCCGGACGGATTCTTCCTACGAGCAGTACTTC

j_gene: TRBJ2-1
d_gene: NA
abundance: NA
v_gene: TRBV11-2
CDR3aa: CASSLRTVLNEQFF
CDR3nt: TGTGCCAGCAGCTTAAGGACTGTGCTGAATGAGCAGTTCTTC

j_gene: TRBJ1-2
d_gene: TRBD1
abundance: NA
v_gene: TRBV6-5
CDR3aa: CASSHGQGMGYGYTF
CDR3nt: TGTGCCAGCAGTCACGGACAGGGGATGGGCTATGGCTACACCTTC

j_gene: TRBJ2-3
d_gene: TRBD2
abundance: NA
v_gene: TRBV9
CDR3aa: CASSALAGGPDTQYF
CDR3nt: TGTGCCAGCAGCGCACTAGCGGGAGGGCCAGATACGCAGTATTTT

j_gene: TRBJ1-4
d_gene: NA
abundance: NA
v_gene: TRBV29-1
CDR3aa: CSVGDNEKLFF
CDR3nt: TGCAGCGTTGGGGATAATGAAAAACTGTTTTTT

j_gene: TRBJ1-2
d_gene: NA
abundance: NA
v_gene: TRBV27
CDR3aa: CASSLWQGDYGYTF
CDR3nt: TGTGCCAGCAGTTTATGGCAGGGCGACTATGGCTACACCTTC

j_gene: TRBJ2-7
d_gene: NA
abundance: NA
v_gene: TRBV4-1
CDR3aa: CASNRMWQGDYEQYF
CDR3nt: TGCGCCAGCAACCGAATGTGGCAAGGGGACTACGAGCAGTACTTC

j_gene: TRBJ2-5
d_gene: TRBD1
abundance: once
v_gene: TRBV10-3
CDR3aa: CAISESGTVETQYF
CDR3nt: TGTGCCATCAGTGAGTCCGGGACAGTAGAGACCCAGTACTTC

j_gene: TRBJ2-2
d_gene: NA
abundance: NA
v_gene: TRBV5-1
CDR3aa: CASSLDGFRPGELFF
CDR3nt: TGCGCCAGCAGCTTGGATGGGTTCAGGCCCGGGGAGCTGTTTTTT

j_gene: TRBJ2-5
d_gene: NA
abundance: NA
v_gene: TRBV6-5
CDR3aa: CASSYSGRAETQYF
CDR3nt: TGTGCCAGCAGTTACTCCGGCAGGGCGGAGACCCAGTACTTC

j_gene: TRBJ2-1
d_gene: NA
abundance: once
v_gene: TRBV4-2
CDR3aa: CASSQESAASGVFNEQFF
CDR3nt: TGTGCCAGCAGCCAAGAGTCCGCCGCTTCGGGGGTCTTCAATGAGCAGTTCTTC

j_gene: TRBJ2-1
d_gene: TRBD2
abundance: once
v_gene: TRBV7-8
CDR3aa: CASSTGLAIYNEQFF
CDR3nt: TGTGCCAGCAGCACCGGACTAGCGATCTACAATGAGCAGTTCTTC